Presented here are 3 T cell receptor beta chains from one specimen sequenced in a study of cytomegalovirus exposure and HLA in healthy donors. The PCR had 60 Vbeta and 13 Jbeta primers. The repertoire was sequenced with immunoSEQ multiplex PCR; TCRdb's copy has only in-frame clones and lacks some. The sample yields roughly 110,000 clones, roughly two thirds seen once. Material: PBMCs. The receptors shown here come from a man younger than 30 in good health and CMV-seropositive.

The chain joins TRBV6-5 to TRBJ1-2, with D hard to call. Per germline, CDR1 MNHEY and CDR2 SVGAGI. With 6 bases removed from V and 8 bases from J, the gap between germline ends came to 10 bases. This CDR3 is built from 11 residues. CDR3 residues: CASSSFGGYTF. CDR3 DNA: TGTGCCAGCAGCTCATTCGGGGGCTACACCTTC.

The chain uses TRBV11-2 and TRBJ1-1; D may be TRBD1 (6 bases). Trimming cost V 5 bases and J 5 bases, with 12 bases left between them. In germline, CDR1 is SGHAT, CDR2 FQNNGV. The CDR3 sequence is 13 residues long. The CDR3 coding sequence is TGTGCCAGCAGCCTCGCCGGGACAACTGAAGCTTTCTTT. It codes for CASSLAGTTEAFF.

The rearrangement links TRBV15 to TRBJ1-3, with TRBD1 identical over 8 bases. This CDR3 spans 14 amino acids. The germline CDR1 and CDR2 sequences are LNHNV and YYDKDF (reference sequence). The V gene end was trimmed by 7 bases and the J gene end by 4 bases; junction bases not matched to a gene: 6. The CDR3 is CATKQGASGNTIYF. The CDR3 nucleotides are TGTGCCACCAAGCAGGGGGCTTCGGGAAACACCATATATTTT.